This T cell receptor beta chain was captured in a study of OX40 agonist ivuxolimab in advanced cancers. To note about this clone: No antigen is known for it.

Study results and caveats: CD4+ T cells averaged fewer expanded clones than CD8+ T cells.

Patients were ruled out by autoimmune disease history or systemic immunosuppression. CDR3 length: 15 amino acids. Germline V gene data show CDR1 as MDHEN and CDR2 as SYDVKM. Losses at the gene ends were 6 bases for V and 2 bases for J; bases not matched to a gene: 9. The method was immunoSEQ multiplex PCR; TCRdb's version includes in-frame clones alone and lacks a portion of them. The sample holds tens of thousands of clones, approximately 91% seen once. This rearrangement joins TRBV28 to TRBJ2-7; 8 bases are a match to TRBD2. The source of this sequence is an adult with an advanced solid tumor such as melanoma, head and neck, liver or kidney cancer. Sample: CD4+ or CD8+ T cells sorted from blood, taken in a trial of the OX40 agonist ivuxolimab. Here the CDR3 DNA reads TGTGCCAGCAGCCTTTATACCGGGAGGGCCTACGAGCAGTACTTC. It translates to CASSLYTGRAYEQYF.